This T cell receptor beta chain was identified during a study of T cells in Graves' hyperthyroidism and ophthalmopathy. Study summary: Pretreatment peripheral blood was obtained at initial diagnosis.

There were TCR beta CDR3 regions amplified from RNA transcripts. HTBI primers were used for first-round RT-PCR of the TCR CDR3. One entry per CDR3 protein, called by TCRdb with MiXCR from the multiplex PCR reads. The sample yields 350,000 to 450,000 distinct CDR3 sequences, 14% seen once. About this clonotype itself: The antigen remains undetermined.

Germline V CDR1 and CDR2: MRHNA, SNTAGT. Losses at the gene ends were 5 bases for V and 1 base for J; bases not matched to a gene: 4. This CDR3 has 16 residues. Study-wide findings and caveats: Among clonotypes expanded in thyroid above 0.001, most were also found in blood.

Fresh 10 ml peripheral blood yielded PBMCs. The clonotype was recovered from a woman aged 55 to 70 with Graves' hyperthyroidism. The V and J genes are TRBV6-4 and TRBJ2-2; 10 positions agree with TRBD2. The sample comprised blood. This CDR3 is CASSKRTSGNTGELFF. The CDR3, as DNA: TGTGCCAGCAGTAAACGGACTAGCGGGAACACCGGGGAGCTGTTTTTT.